Sequencing of this T cell receptor (beta chain) was carried out in a study of cytomegalovirus exposure and HLA in healthy donors. Findings of the study overall: Later on, analysis showed that most CMV-associated TCR beta chains appeared to be HLA-restricted. Later analysis associated a missense DCLRE1C variant with TCR beta V- and J-gene trimming.

The V and J ends lost 5 bases and 6 bases respectively, with 7 bases between them. CDR3 length: 11 amino acids. Germline lookup yields CDR1 LNHDA and CDR2 SQIVND (reference sequence). The PCR had 60 Vbeta and 13 Jbeta primers. Per the study methods: Unique TCR beta chains numbered around 80 million in a later analysis, with about 11 million shared. Clones were sequenced by immunoSEQ multiplex PCR, and TCRdb holds only the in-frame ones, with some missing. The D gene and trimming were derived from the DNA, and the V and J assignments and clone size from that table. The sample holds 150,000 to 200,000 clones; 80% to 85% are singletons and the top ten take 1.7%. This clone has a handful of counts. The target antigen is unknown.

The receptor was derived from a woman aged 18-30 years in good health and CMV-seronegative. The chain links TRBV19 to TRBJ1-1, with D hard to call. The sequencing sample was made of PBMCs. CDR3 bases: TGTGCCAGTAGTGAGGAGCCTGAAGCTTTCTTT. This encodes CASSEEPEAFF.